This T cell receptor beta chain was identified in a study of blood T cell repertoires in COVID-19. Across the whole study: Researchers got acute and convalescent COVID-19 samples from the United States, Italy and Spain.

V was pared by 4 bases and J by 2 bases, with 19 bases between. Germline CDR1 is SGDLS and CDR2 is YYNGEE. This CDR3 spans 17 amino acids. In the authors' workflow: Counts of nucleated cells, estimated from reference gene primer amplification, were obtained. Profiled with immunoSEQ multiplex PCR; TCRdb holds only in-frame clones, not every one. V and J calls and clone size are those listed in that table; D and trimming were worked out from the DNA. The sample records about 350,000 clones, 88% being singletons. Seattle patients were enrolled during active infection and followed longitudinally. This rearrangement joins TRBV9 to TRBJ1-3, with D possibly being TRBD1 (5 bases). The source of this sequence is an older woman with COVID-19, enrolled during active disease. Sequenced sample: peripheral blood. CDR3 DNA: TGTGCCAGCAGCATCCCCCTCGGTGGGGCGGCTGGAAACACCATATATTTT. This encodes CASSIPLGGAAGNTIYF.